This TCR beta chain stems from a study of OX40 agonist ivuxolimab in advanced cancers. Study details: Three individuals attained partial responses, comprising one hepatocellular carcinoma case and two cutaneous melanoma cases.

Whole-study results and caveats: More expanded clones were seen, on average, in CD8+ T cells than in CD4+.

TCRdb's table, derived via immunoSEQ multiplex PCR, lists solely in-frame clones and lacks some. This table holds tens of thousands of clones, 85% found once. Concerning this clone: What it binds is unknown.

The J segment lost 1 base and the V segment lost 4 bases, leaving 6 bases of the junction unmatched. Per germline, CDR1 SNHLY and CDR2 FYNNEI. The CDR3 has 15 amino acids. V gene TRBV2 combines with J gene TRBJ2-5, with 7 bases aligning to TRBD1. This clonotype originated in an adult with an advanced solid tumor such as melanoma, head and neck, liver or kidney cancer. This material consisted of CD4+ or CD8+ T cells sorted from blood, taken in a trial of the OX40 agonist ivuxolimab. The CDR3: CASSGQGTVQETQYF. The CDR3 DNA reads TGTGCCAGCAGTGGGCAAGGGACAGTCCAAGAGACCCAGTACTTC.